These 3 T cell receptor beta chains were sequenced from one sample in a study of blood T cells in healthy people across ages. A second roughly 6 to 12 cycle PCR used barcoded and J-beta primers. TCRdb reprocessed the 5' RACE reads with MiXCR, giving one entry per CDR3 protein. The data contain hundreds of thousands of distinct CDR3 sequences, approximately 21% of them singletons. Sequenced: blood. These TCRs come from a man in his 70s in good health.

This clonotype was seen ten or more times. The CDR3 reads CASSLGPLREKLFF. CDR3 nucleotide sequence: TGTGCCAGCAGTTTAGGGCCCCTGCGGGAAAAACTGTTTTTT. V and J are TRBV12-3 or TRBV12-4 and TRBJ1-4; D gene uncertain. The CDR3 totals 14 residues. Trimming removed 1 base from V and 8 bases from J, with 11 bases in between.

The chain couples TRBV20-1 to TRBJ2-1; perhaps TRBD2 as D (5 bases). With 4 bases removed from V and 6 bases from J, the gap between germline ends came to 16 bases. Germline values: CDR1 DFQATT, CDR2 SNEGSKA (reference sequence). The CDR3 is 14 residues long. The CDR3 DNA follows: TGCAGTGCTACTAACGGACTTCACCCCAATGAGCAGTTCTTC. Encoded protein: CSATNGLHPNEQFF.

This chain joins TRBV20-1 and TRBJ2-4; D ambiguous. V shed 6 bases and J shed 1 base, with 16 bases lying between them. The CDR3 is 15 amino acids. Germline CDR1 DFQATT, CDR2 SNEGSKA (reference sequence). The chain's CDR3 is CSALPKPWAKNIQYF. The CDR3 DNA follows: TGCAGTGCCCTCCCGAAGCCATGGGCCAAAAACATTCAGTACTTC.